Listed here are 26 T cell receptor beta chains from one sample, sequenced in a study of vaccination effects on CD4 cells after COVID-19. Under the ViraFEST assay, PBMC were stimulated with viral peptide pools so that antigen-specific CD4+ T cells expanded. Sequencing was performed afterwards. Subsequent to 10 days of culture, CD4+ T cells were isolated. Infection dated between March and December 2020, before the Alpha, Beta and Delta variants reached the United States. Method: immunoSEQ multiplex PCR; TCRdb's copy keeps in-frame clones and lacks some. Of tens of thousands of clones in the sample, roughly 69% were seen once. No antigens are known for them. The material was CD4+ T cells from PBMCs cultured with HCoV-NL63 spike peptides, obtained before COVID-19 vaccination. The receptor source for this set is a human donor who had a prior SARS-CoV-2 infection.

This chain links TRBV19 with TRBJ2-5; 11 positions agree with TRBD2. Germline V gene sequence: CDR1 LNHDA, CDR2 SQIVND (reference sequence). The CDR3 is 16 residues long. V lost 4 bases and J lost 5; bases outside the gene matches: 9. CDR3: CASSKGSGRALETQYF. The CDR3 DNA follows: TGTGCCAGTAGTAAGGGTAGCGGGAGGGCCTTGGAGACCCAGTACTTC.

The CDR3 bases are TGTGCCAGCAGCTTAGGGGTTGTCTTCGGGGGGGAGACCCAGTACTTC. Its protein product is CASSLGVVFGGETQYF. The genes are TRBV7-2 and TRBJ2-5, with TRBD2 matching over 7 bases. The V segment lost 1 base and the J segment 5 bases; nucleotides outside the gene matches: 10. The CDR3 has 16 residues. The germline gives CDR1 SGHTA, CDR2 FQGNSA.

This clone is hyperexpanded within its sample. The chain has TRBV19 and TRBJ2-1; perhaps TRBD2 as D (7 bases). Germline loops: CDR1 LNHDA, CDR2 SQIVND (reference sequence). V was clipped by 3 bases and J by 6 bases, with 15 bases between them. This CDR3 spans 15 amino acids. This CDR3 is CASSIPRGGSNEQFF. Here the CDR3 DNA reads TGTGCCAGTAGTATTCCTAGGGGGGGATCCAATGAGCAGTTCTTC.

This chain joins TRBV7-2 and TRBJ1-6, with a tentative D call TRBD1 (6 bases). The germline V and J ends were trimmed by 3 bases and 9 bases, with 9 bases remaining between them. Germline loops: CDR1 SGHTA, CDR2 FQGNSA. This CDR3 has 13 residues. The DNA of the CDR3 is TGTGCCAGCAGCTTGGAACAGGGTTCACCCCTCCACTTT. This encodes CASSLEQGSPLHF.

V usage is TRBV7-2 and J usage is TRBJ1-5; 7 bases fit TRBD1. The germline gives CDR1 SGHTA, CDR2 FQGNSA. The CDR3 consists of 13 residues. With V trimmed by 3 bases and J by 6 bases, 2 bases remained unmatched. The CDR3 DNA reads TGTGCCAGCAGCTTGGGACAGTTTCAGCCCCAGCATTTT. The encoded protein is CASSLGQFQPQHF.

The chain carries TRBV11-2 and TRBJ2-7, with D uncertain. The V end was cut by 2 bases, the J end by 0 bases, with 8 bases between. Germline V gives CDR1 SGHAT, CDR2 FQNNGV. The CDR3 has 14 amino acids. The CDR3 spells CASSLTVNSYEQYF. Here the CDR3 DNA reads TGTGCCAGCAGCTTAACGGTTAACTCCTACGAGCAGTACTTC.

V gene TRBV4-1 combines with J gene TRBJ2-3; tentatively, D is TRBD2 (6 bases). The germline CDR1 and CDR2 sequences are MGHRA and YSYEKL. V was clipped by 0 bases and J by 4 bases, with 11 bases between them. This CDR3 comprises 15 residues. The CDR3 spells CASSQDRGSADTQYF. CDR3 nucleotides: TGCGCCAGCAGCCAAGACCGGGGGTCCGCAGATACGCAGTATTTT.

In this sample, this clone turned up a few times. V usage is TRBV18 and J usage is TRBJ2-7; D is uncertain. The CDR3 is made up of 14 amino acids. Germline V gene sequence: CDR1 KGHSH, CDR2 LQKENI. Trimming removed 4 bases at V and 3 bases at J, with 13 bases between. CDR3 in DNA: TGTGCCAGCTCACTGTACGGTGGTGGCTACGAGCAGTACTTC. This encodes CASSLYGGGYEQYF.

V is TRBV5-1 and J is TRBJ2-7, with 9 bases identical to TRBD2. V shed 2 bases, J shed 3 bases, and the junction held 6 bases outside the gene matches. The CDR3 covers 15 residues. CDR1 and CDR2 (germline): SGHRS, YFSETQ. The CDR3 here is CASSLLSSGNYEQYF. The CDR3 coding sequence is TGCGCCAGCAGCTTACTCTCTAGCGGGAACTACGAGCAGTACTTC. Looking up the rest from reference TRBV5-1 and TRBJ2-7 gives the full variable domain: KAGVTQTPRYLIKTRGQQVTLSCSPISGHRSVSWYQQTPGQGLQFLFEYFSETQRNKGNFPGRFSGRQFSNSRSEMNVSTLELGDSALYLCASSLLSSGNYEQYFGPGTRLTVT.

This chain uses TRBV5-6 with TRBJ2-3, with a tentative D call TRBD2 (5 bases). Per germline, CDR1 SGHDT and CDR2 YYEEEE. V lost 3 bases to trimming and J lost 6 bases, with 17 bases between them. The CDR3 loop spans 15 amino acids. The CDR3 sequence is CASSYDVAGFDTQYF. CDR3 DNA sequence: TGTGCCAGCAGCTACGACGTGGCGGGCTTCGATACGCAGTATTTT.

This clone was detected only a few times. The CDR3 protein is CAISEWTPNTEAFF. The CDR3 nucleotides are TGTGCCATCAGTGAATGGACACCGAACACTGAAGCTTTCTTT. The genes are TRBV10-3 and TRBJ1-1; TRBD1 might be the D (5 bases). The CDR3 loop spans 14 amino acids. Germline assignment: CDR1 ENHRY and CDR2 SYGVKD. V was shortened by 3 bases and J by 1 base, with 9 bases between the two germline ends.

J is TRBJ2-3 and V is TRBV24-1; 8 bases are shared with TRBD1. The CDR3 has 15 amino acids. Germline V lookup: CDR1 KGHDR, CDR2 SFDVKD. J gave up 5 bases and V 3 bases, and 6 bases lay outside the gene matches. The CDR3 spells CATSDPRGLVDTQYF. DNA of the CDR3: TGTGCCACCAGTGATCCCAGGGGGCTCGTAGATACGCAGTATTTT.

CDR3 loop: CASSATASSYNEQFF. CDR3 DNA sequence: TGTGCCAGCAGTGCGACAGCGAGCTCCTACAATGAGCAGTTCTTC. This chain connects TRBV6-4 to TRBJ2-1, with a weak D call TRBD1 (5 bases). This CDR3 comprises 15 residues. Germline V gene sequence: CDR1 MRHNA, CDR2 SNTAGT. Trimming took off 4 bases at V and 0 bases at J, with 10 bases between the two ends.

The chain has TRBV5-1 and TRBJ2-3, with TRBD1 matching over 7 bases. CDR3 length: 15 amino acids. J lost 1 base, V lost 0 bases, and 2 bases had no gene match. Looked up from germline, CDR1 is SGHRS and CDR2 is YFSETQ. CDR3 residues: CASSLVQGGTDTQYF. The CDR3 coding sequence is TGCGCCAGCAGCTTGGTTCAGGGGGGCACAGATACGCAGTATTTT.

The CDR3 sequence is CASSPRAPRGTDTQYF. The CDR3 DNA sequence: TGTGCCAGCAGCCCTAGGGCCCCGCGGGGGACAGATACGCAGTATTTT. V usage is TRBV3-1 (or the pseudogene TRBV3-2) and J usage is TRBJ2-3; 7 nucleotides agree with TRBD2. Germline V gives CDR1 LGHDT, CDR2 YNNKEL (reference sequence). The CDR3 is made up of 16 amino acids. V gave up 4 bases and J gave up 3 bases; unmatched junction bases: 10.

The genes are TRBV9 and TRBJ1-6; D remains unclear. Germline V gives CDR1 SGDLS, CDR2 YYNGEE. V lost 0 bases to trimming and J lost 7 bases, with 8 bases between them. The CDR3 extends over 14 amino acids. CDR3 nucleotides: TGTGCCAGCAGCGTAGAGGTGGAGAATTCACCCCTCCACTTT. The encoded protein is CASSVEVENSPLHF.

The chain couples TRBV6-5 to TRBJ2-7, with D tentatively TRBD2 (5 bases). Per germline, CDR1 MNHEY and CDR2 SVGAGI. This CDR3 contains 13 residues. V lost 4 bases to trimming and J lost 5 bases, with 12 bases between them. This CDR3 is CASSSRGSNEQYF. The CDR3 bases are TGTGCCAGCAGTTCGCGCGGGTCCAACGAGCAGTACTTC.

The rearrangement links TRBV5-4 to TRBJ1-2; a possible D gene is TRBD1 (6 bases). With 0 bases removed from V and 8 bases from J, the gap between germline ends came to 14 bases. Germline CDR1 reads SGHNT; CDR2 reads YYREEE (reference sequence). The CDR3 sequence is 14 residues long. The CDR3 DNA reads TGTGCCAGCAGCTTGGCAGGGGAGGTCTGGGGCTACACCTTC. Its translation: CASSLAGEVWGYTF. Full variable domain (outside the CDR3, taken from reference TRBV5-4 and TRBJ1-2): ETGVTQSPTHLIKTRGQQVTLRCSSQSGHNTVSWYQQALGQGPQFIFQYYREEENGRGNFPPRFSGLQFPNYSSELNVNALELDDSALYLCASSLAGEVWGYTFGSGTRLTVV.

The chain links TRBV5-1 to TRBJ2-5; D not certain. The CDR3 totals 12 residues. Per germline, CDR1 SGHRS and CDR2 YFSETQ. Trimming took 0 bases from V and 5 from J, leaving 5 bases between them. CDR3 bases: TGCGCCAGCAGCTTGGTGGGGGAGACCCAGTACTTC. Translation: CASSLVGETQYF. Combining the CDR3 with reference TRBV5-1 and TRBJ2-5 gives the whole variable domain KAGVTQTPRYLIKTRGQQVTLSCSPISGHRSVSWYQQTPGQGLQFLFEYFSETQRNKGNFPGRFSGRQFSNSRSEMNVSTLELGDSALYLCASSLVGETQYFGPGTRLLVL.

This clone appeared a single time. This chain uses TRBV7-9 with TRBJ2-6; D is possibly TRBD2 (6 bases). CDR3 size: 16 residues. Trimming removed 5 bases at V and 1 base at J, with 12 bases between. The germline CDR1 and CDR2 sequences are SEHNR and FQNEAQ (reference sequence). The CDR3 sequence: CASSEGGASGANVLTF. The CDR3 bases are TGTGCCAGCAGCGAGGGCGGGGCATCTGGGGCCAACGTCCTGACTTTC.

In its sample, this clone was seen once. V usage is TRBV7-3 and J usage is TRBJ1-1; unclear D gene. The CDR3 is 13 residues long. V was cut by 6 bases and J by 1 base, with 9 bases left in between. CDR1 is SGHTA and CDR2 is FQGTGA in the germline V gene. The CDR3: CASREQQNTEAFF. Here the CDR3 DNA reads TGTGCCAGCAGAGAACAGCAGAACACTGAAGCTTTCTTT.

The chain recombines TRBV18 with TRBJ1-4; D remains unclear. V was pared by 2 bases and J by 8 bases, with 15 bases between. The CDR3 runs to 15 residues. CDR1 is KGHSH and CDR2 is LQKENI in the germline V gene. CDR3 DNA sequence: TGTGCCAGCTCACCAAGTAGGGCGGAAGGGGAAAAACTGTTTTTT. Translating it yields CASSPSRAEGEKLFF.

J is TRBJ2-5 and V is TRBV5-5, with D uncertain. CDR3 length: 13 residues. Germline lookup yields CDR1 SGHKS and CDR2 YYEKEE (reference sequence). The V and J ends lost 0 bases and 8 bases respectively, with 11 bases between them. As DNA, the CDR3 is TGTGCCAGCAGCTTGGGTTTTAGGGAAACCCAGTACTTC. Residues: CASSLGFRETQYF.

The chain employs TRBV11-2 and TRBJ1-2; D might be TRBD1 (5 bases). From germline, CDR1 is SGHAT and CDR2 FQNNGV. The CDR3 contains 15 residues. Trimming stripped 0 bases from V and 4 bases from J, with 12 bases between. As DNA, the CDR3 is TGTGCCAGCAGCTTAGATCATCAGGGACCCTATGGCTACACCTTC. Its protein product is CASSLDHQGPYGYTF.

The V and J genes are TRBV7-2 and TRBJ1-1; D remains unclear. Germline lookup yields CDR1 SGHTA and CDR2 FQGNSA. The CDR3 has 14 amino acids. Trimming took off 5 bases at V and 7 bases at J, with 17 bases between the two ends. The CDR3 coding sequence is TGTGCCAGCAGCCCAGACTACTATGTCAGTGAAGCTTTCTTT. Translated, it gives CASSPDYYVSEAFF.

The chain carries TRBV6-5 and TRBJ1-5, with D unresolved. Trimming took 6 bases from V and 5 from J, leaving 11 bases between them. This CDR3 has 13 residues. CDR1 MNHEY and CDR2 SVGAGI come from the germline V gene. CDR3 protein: CASRMRVDQPQHF. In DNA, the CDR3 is TGTGCCAGCAGGATGCGGGTGGATCAGCCCCAGCATTTT.